The source of this T cell receptor beta chain is a study of shared clonotypes between healthy human individuals. Naive CD8 cells lacked CD45RO and underwent positive selection for CCR7, leaving out terminally differentiated effector memory CD45RA+ cells. Original analysis: Junction-only sequences produced by ImmunoSEQ had no quality scores, so filtering differed. The assay was immunoSEQ multiplex PCR, and TCRdb's table has in-frame clones only and misses some. V and J calls and clone size come straight from that table; D and trimming were deduced from the DNA. The sample gives about 2 million clones, less than 95% of which show up once; around 1% is in the top ten. Trimming pared 6 bases from V and 5 bases from J, leaving 11 bases between. The CDR3 sequence is 14 residues long. Germline V gives CDR1 SEHNR, CDR2 FQNEAQ (reference sequence).

This chain uses TRBV7-9 with TRBJ1-6; D is unresolved. The source of this sequence is a man aged 18-30 years in good health. The sample was naive CD8+ T cells sorted from blood. This CDR3 reads CASSPTLDNSPLHF. The DNA for the CDR3 is TGTGCCAGCAGTCCGACCCTGGATAATTCACCCCTCCACTTT.